Listed below are T cell receptor beta chains from one sample, sequenced in a study of blood T cell repertoires in COVID-19. Clones were sequenced by immunoSEQ multiplex PCR, and TCRdb holds only the in-frame ones, with some missing. The sample has about 300,000 clones; around nine tenths are singletons. Input material: peripheral blood. The receptors here all came from a woman aged 30 to 39 with COVID-19, enrolled during active disease. Both conserved end residues are part of each CDR3. Each record gives: clone size, V gene, J gene, D gene, CDR3 length, CDR3 protein, CDR3 DNA. A D gene is named only where the DNA matches it firmly. Clone sizes are given selectively: once, few, many, or a class where the clone is expanded.

.	TRBV7-8	TRBJ1-1	.	18	CASSFLEGFPSWNTEAFF	TGTGCCAGCAGCTTTCTGGAGGGCTTCCCAAGTTGGAACACTGAAGCTTTCTTT
few	TRBV6-2/TRBV6-3	TRBJ1-5	TRBD1	13	CASSRDRNQPQHF	TGTGCCAGCAGCCGGGACAGAAATCAGCCCCAGCATTTT
.	TRBV19	TRBJ1-6	TRBD1	17	CASSIDGRGPGNSPLHF	TGTGCCAGTAGTATAGATGGCAGGGGGCCGGGGAATTCACCCCTCCACTTT
.	TRBV28	TRBJ1-3	.	14	CASSWGGAGNTIYF	TGTGCCAGCAGCTGGGGGGGGGCTGGAAACACCATATATTTT
.	TRBV13	TRBJ1-2	.	14	CASSPQGRGYGYTF	TGTGCCAGCAGCCCCCAGGGTCGAGGCTATGGCTACACCTTC
.	TRBV27	TRBJ2-7	.	14	CASADSLVPYEQYF	TGTGCCAGCGCGGACAGCTTGGTCCCCTACGAGCAGTACTTC
.	TRBV9	TRBJ1-1	.	14	CASSVAGRDTEAFF	TGTGCCAGCAGCGTAGCAGGCAGGGACACTGAAGCTTTCTTT
few	TRBV9	TRBJ1-2	.	14	CASSAPYGDYGYTF	TGTGCCAGCAGCGCCCCATACGGTGACTATGGCTACACCTTC
few	TRBV5-4	TRBJ2-1	TRBD2	15	CASSFPGGPHNEQFF	TGTGCCAGCAGCTTTCCGGGGGGGCCACACAATGAGCAGTTCTTC
.	TRBV6-5	TRBJ1-5	TRBD1	15	CASSTGGAGNQPQHF	TGTGCCAGCAGTACAGGGGGCGCGGGTAATCAGCCCCAGCATTTT
few	TRBV24-1	TRBJ2-6	TRBD1	16	CATAGTATSGANVLTF	TGTGCCACAGCCGGGACAGCGACATCTGGGGCCAACGTCCTGACTTTC
.	TRBV28	TRBJ1-6	.	13	CASSSRGDSPLHF	TGTGCCAGCAGTTCCAGAGGAGATTCACCCCTCCACTTT
.	TRBV5-4	TRBJ2-5	.	16	CASSLGPRELQETQYF	TGTGCCAGCAGCTTGGGACCCCGGGAGCTACAAGAGACCCAGTACTTC
few	TRBV20-1	TRBJ1-4	.	14	CSASFTGAEEKLFF	TGCAGTGCTAGTTTTACTGGGGCGGAAGAAAAACTGTTTTTT
.	TRBV4-2	TRBJ2-5	.	18	CASSQEMSGGPPQETQYF	TGTGCCAGCAGCCAAGAAATGAGCGGTGGACCGCCGCAAGAGACCCAGTACTTC
.	TRBV5-8	TRBJ1-5	TRBD1	15	CASSQRTGSNQPQHF	TGTGCCAGCAGCCAAAGGACAGGGAGCAATCAGCCCCAGCATTTT
.	TRBV7-3	TRBJ2-7	TRBD2	18	CASSSGPSLAGSSYEQYF	TGTGCCAGCAGCTCGGGTCCTTCACTAGCGGGGTCTTCCTACGAGCAGTACTTC
.	TRBV10-3	TRBJ1-1	.	15	CAISDQQGMNTEAFF	TGTGCCATCAGTGATCAACAGGGAATGAACACTGAAGCTTTCTTT
.	TRBV18	TRBJ1-1	.	16	CASSADRTTRNTEAFF	TGTGCCAGCTCAGCCGACAGGACAACCAGAAACACTGAAGCTTTCTTT
.	TRBV6-1	TRBJ1-3	TRBD1	16	CASSERDRGVGNTIYF	TGTGCCAGCAGTGAACGGGACAGGGGAGTTGGTAACACCATATATTTT
.	TRBV5-1	TRBJ1-4	TRBD1	16	CASSLGQGVTNEKLFF	TGCGCCAGCAGCTTGGGACAGGGAGTAACTAATGAAAAACTGTTTTTT
.	TRBV19	TRBJ2-3	TRBD2	14	CASSGGIGADTQYF	TGTGCCAGCAGCGGGGGAATCGGGGCAGATACGCAGTATTTT
once	TRBV27	TRBJ1-6	TRBD1	17	CASSSRTGGTYNSPLHF	TGTGCCAGCAGTTCCCGGACAGGGGGTACCTATAATTCACCCCTCCACTTT
.	TRBV6-4	TRBJ2-1	TRBD2	17	CASSDCSGGENYNEQFF	TGTGCCAGCAGTGATTGTAGCGGGGGAGAGAACTACAATGAGCAGTTCTTC
.	TRBV2	TRBJ1-2	TRBD1	15	CASSDGQASNYGYTF	TGTGCCAGCAGTGACGGACAGGCCAGTAACTATGGCTACACCTTC
.	TRBV11-3	TRBJ2-3	.	15	CASSLITATDDTQYF	TGTGCCAGCAGCTTAATCACTGCAACCGATGATACGCAGTATTTT
.	TRBV5-6	TRBJ1-2	.	12	CASSKTGYGYTF	TGTGCCAGCAGCAAGACTGGCTATGGCTACACCTTC
.	TRBV6-2/TRBV6-3	TRBJ1-6	.	11	CASSFDSPLHF	TGTGCCAGCAGTTTCGATTCACCCCTCCACTTT
once	TRBV19	TRBJ1-5	.	15	CASSIAGVGNQPQHF	TGTGCCAGTAGTATAGCGGGGGTGGGAAATCAGCCCCAGCATTTT
.	TRBV12-3/TRBV12-4	TRBJ1-5	.	13	CASSITGNRPQHF	TGTGCCAGCAGTATTACGGGTAATCGGCCCCAGCATTTT
.	TRBV6-5	TRBJ2-1	.	15	CASSPEGNPYNEQFF	TGTGCCAGCAGTCCGGAGGGAAACCCCTACAATGAGCAGTTCTTC
once	TRBV7-2	TRBJ2-1	TRBD2	15	CASSPTLAGGDEQFF	TGTGCCAGCAGCCCTACCCTAGCGGGGGGGGATGAGCAGTTCTTC
.	TRBV27	TRBJ1-2	.	14	CASRKQGGNYGYTF	TGTGCCAGCAGGAAGCAGGGCGGTAACTATGGCTACACCTTC
.	TRBV28	TRBJ1-5	TRBD1	15	CASRDSPLLNQPQHF	TGTGCCAGCCGGGACAGTCCTCTGCTCAATCAGCCCCAGCATTTT
.	TRBV13	TRBJ2-7	.	12	CASSLGHYEQYF	TGTGCCAGCAGCTTAGGTCACTACGAGCAGTACTTC
.	TRBV7-9	TRBJ1-2	TRBD1	15	CASSFGQGTNYGYTF	TGTGCCAGCAGCTTCGGACAGGGGACTAACTATGGCTACACCTTC
.	TRBV18	TRBJ1-3	.	18	CASSPQRVFGGFGNTIYF	TGTGCCAGCTCACCGCAGAGGGTATTTGGAGGTTTTGGAAACACCATATATTTT
.	TRBV7-8	TRBJ2-1	TRBD1	15	CASSLVGTGRNEQFF	TGTGCCAGCAGCTTAGTCGGGACAGGGCGGAATGAGCAGTTCTTC
.	TRBV11-3	TRBJ1-1	TRBD1	14	CASTLTGVNTEAFF	TGTGCCAGCACCTTGACAGGGGTCAACACTGAAGCTTTCTTT
.	TRBV7-6	TRBJ1-4	.	15	CASSLEQATNEKLFF	TGTGCCAGCAGCTTAGAGCAGGCAACTAATGAAAAACTGTTTTTT